A selection of T cell receptor beta chains follows, all from one sample in a study of CD8 T cells in ankylosing spondylitis. TCRdb reprocessed the 5' RACE reads via MiXCR and lists one record per CDR3 protein. The table includes some 150,000 distinct CDR3 sequences, roughly an eighth detected once. Sequencing used blood, either unsorted or a sorted T cell fraction (not recorded which). All receptors derive from a female donor with ankylosing spondylitis or in good health (not recorded which). Each CDR3 is given with its conserved first and last residue. Fields, in order: D gene, J gene, clone size, V gene, CDR3 protein, CDR3 DNA. A D gene is named only where the DNA matches it firmly. Clone size is given for some rows only: seen once, a few or many times, or a class if the clone is expanded.

D: -
J: TRBJ2-1
size: many
V: TRBV5-6
CDR3: CASSLVEGGSYNEQFF
DNA: TGTGCCAGCAGCTTGGTGGAAGGAGGCTCCTACAATGAGCAGTTCTTC

D: TRBD1
J: TRBJ1-5
size: many
V: TRBV29-1
CDR3: CSVGTGLNQPQHF
DNA: TGCAGCGTTGGGACAGGCCTCAATCAGCCCCAGCATTTT

D: TRBD2
J: TRBJ2-3
size: many
V: TRBV5-1
CDR3: CASSSGLAASTDTQYF
DNA: TGCGCCAGCAGCTCCGGACTAGCGGCTAGCACAGATACGCAGTATTTT

D: -
J: TRBJ2-7
size: -
V: TRBV18
CDR3: CASSPSKSTDPSYEQYF
DNA: TGTGCCAGCTCACCATCTAAGTCGACCGACCCTTCATACGAGCAGTACTTC

D: -
J: TRBJ2-2
size: -
V: TRBV14
CDR3: CASSQDQSGELFF
DNA: TGTGCCAGCAGCCAAGATCAGTCGGGGGAGCTGTTTTTT

D: TRBD2
J: TRBJ2-5
size: few
V: TRBV28
CDR3: CASSGGAVETQYF
DNA: TGTGCCAGCAGCGGGGGGGCCGTGGAGACCCAGTACTTC

D: -
J: TRBJ2-7
size: many
V: TRBV6-1
CDR3: CASSLSTTGTNYEQYF
DNA: TGTGCCAGCAGTCTTTCCACAACCGGGACAAACTACGAGCAGTACTTC

D: TRBD1
J: TRBJ1-4
size: -
V: TRBV24-1
CDR3: CATSDSNPRDRDEKLFF
DNA: TGTGCCACCAGTGATTCAAACCCGAGAGACAGGGATGAAAAACTGTTTTTT

D: TRBD2
J: TRBJ2-2
size: many
V: TRBV5-1
CDR3: CASRILAGASGELFF
DNA: TGCGCCAGCAGAATTCTAGCGGGAGCTTCCGGGGAGCTGTTTTTT

D: TRBD2
J: TRBJ2-1
size: many
V: TRBV3-1
CDR3: CASSLGTSRSLGQFF
DNA: TGTGCCAGCAGCCTGGGGACTAGCAGATCTCTTGGGCAGTTCTTC

D: -
J: TRBJ2-2
size: few
V: TRBV9
CDR3: CASSVARTGELFF
DNA: TGTGCCAGCAGCGTAGCTCGCACCGGGGAGCTGTTTTTT

D: -
J: TRBJ1-2
size: few
V: TRBV19
CDR3: CASSSSGQTNYGYTF
DNA: TGTGCCAGTAGTTCAAGCGGACAGACTAACTATGGCTACACCTTC

D: TRBD2
J: TRBJ2-7
size: many
V: TRBV5-1
CDR3: CASSLSRTSANYEQYF
DNA: TGCGCCAGCAGCTTGTCCCGGACTAGCGCGAACTACGAGCAGTACTTC

D: -
J: TRBJ2-7
size: many
V: TRBV28
CDR3: CASRSQGRSSYEQYF
DNA: TGTGCCAGCAGGTCCCAAGGCCGTTCCTCCTACGAGCAGTACTTC

D: TRBD2
J: TRBJ2-3
size: many
V: TRBV7-2
CDR3: CASSLELAGRTDTQYF
DNA: TGTGCCAGCAGCTTAGAACTAGCGGGCCGCACAGATACGCAGTATTTT

D: -
J: TRBJ1-1
size: many
V: TRBV12-3/TRBV12-4
CDR3: CASSLRENTEAFF
DNA: TGTGCCAGCAGTTTAAGGGAGAACACTGAAGCTTTCTTT

D: -
J: TRBJ1-2
size: many
V: TRBV7-9
CDR3: CASSASGSPGYTF
DNA: TGTGCCAGCAGCGCCTCGGGCTCCCCTGGCTACACCTTC

D: -
J: TRBJ1-2
size: many
V: TRBV6-5
CDR3: CASSYSQGTYGYTF
DNA: TGTGCCAGCAGTTACTCGCAGGGCACCTATGGCTACACCTTC

D: -
J: TRBJ2-7
size: many
V: TRBV18
CDR3: CASSPDNSYEQYF
DNA: TGTGCCAGCTCACCGGACAACTCCTACGAGCAGTACTTC

D: TRBD2
J: TRBJ2-1
size: few
V: TRBV20-1
CDR3: CSARSLAGVGQFF
DNA: TGCAGTGCTAGGAGCCTAGCGGGAGTGGGGCAGTTCTTC

D: -
J: TRBJ2-4
size: many
V: TRBV28
CDR3: CASSSPRDGNIQYF
DNA: TGTGCCAGCAGTTCCCCCAGGGACGGAAACATTCAGTACTTC

D: TRBD2
J: TRBJ2-3
size: many
V: TRBV5-1
CDR3: CASSLAGGTDTQYF
DNA: TGTGCCAGCAGCTTAGCGGGTGGCACAGATACGCAGTATTTT

D: -
J: TRBJ2-7
size: few
V: TRBV7-7
CDR3: CASSPQTQSQPGEQYF
DNA: TGTGCCAGCAGCCCGCAGACACAATCCCAACCTGGCGAGCAGTACTTC

D: TRBD1
J: TRBJ2-2
size: many
V: TRBV28
CDR3: CASSSRDRANTGELFF
DNA: TGTGCCAGCAGTTCGAGGGACAGGGCGAACACCGGGGAGCTGTTTTTT

D: TRBD2
J: TRBJ2-3
size: many
V: TRBV7-2
CDR3: CASSLAGTSGASTDTQYF
DNA: TGTGCCAGCAGCTTAGCGGGGACTAGCGGGGCTAGCACAGATACGCAGTATTTT

D: TRBD1
J: TRBJ1-5
size: -
V: TRBV24-1
CDR3: CATSDSTGRDQPQHF
DNA: TGTGCCACCAGTGATTCGACAGGGAGGGATCAACCCCAGCATTTT

D: TRBD2
J: TRBJ2-3
size: many
V: TRBV6-2/TRBV6-3
CDR3: CASSLGLAGTSDTQYF
DNA: TGTGCCAGCAGTCTAGGACTAGCGGGGACGTCAGATACGCAGTATTTT

D: TRBD1
J: TRBJ2-1
size: many
V: TRBV20-1
CDR3: CSAPGQGLDEQFF
DNA: TGCAGTGCCCCGGGACAGGGTCTGGATGAGCAGTTCTTC

D: -
J: TRBJ2-2
size: many
V: TRBV12-3/TRBV12-4
CDR3: CASSLPGELFF
DNA: TGTGCCAGCTCCCTCCCCGGGGAGCTGTTTTTT

D: TRBD1
J: TRBJ1-2
size: many
V: TRBV7-2
CDR3: CASSPRQGSRANYGYTF
DNA: TGTGCCAGCAGCCCTCGACAGGGGTCGAGGGCTAACTATGGCTACACCTTC

D: TRBD2
J: TRBJ2-5
size: many
V: TRBV20-1
CDR3: CSAGGLAETQYF
DNA: TGCAGTGCTGGGGGACTAGCAGAGACCCAGTACTTC

D: -
J: TRBJ1-1
size: few
V: TRBV20-1
CDR3: CSASRQGNTEAFF
DNA: TGCAGTGCCTCAAGGCAGGGGAACACTGAAGCTTTCTTT

D: -
J: TRBJ2-7
size: many
V: TRBV5-1
CDR3: CASSLTDYEQYF
DNA: TGCGCCAGCAGCTTGACAGACTACGAGCAGTACTTC

D: -
J: TRBJ2-1
size: few
V: TRBV7-8
CDR3: CASSLAVGGTNNEQFF
DNA: TGTGCCAGCAGCTTAGCGGTTGGAGGGACAAACAATGAGCAGTTCTTC

D: -
J: TRBJ1-5
size: many
V: TRBV7-2
CDR3: CASSLDTGASQPQHF
DNA: TGTGCCAGCAGCTTAGATACGGGGGCAAGCCAGCCCCAGCATTTT

D: -
J: TRBJ1-1
size: many
V: TRBV28
CDR3: CASRTDTSNTEAFF
DNA: TGTGCCAGCAGGACCGACACATCGAACACTGAAGCTTTCTTT

D: -
J: TRBJ1-2
size: many
V: TRBV11-2
CDR3: CASSYFSGKLGYTF
DNA: TGTGCCAGCAGCTACTTCTCAGGGAAATTGGGCTACACCTTC

D: TRBD2
J: TRBJ2-5
size: many
V: TRBV29-1
CDR3: CSVEIAGVETQYF
DNA: TGCAGCGTTGAGATAGCGGGTGTGGAGACCCAGTACTTC

D: -
J: TRBJ1-1
size: many
V: TRBV28
CDR3: CASWGRGVTAFF
DNA: TGTGCCAGCTGGGGGCGCGGAGTCACAGCTTTCTTT

D: TRBD1
J: TRBJ1-5
size: -
V: TRBV5-1
CDR3: CASSPGDSSNQPQHF
DNA: TGCGCCAGCAGCCCAGGGGACAGTAGCAATCAGCCCCAGCATTTT

D: -
J: TRBJ2-3
size: many
V: TRBV20-1
CDR3: CSARTDVSYTDTQYF
DNA: TGCAGTGCTAGAACGGATGTCAGCTACACAGATACGCAGTATTTT

D: -
J: TRBJ2-3
size: many
V: TRBV20-1
CDR3: CSARDLWGAAGTDTQYF
DNA: TGCAGTGCTAGAGATCTTTGGGGAGCGGCGGGCACAGATACGCAGTATTTT

D: TRBD2
J: TRBJ2-3
size: -
V: TRBV19
CDR3: CASSIGGGAGGADTQYF
DNA: TGTGCCAGTAGTATTGGAGGAGGAGCGGGAGGGGCAGATACGCAGTATTTT

D: TRBD1
J: TRBJ2-7
size: many
V: TRBV12-3/TRBV12-4
CDR3: CASRRTGRNEQYF
DNA: TGTGCCAGCCGGAGGACAGGGAGGAACGAGCAGTACTTC

D: -
J: TRBJ2-4
size: many
V: TRBV29-1
CDR3: CSVAGTPGVNIQYF
DNA: TGCAGCGTCGCCGGGACACCGGGGGTCAACATTCAGTACTTC

D: TRBD2
J: TRBJ2-1
size: few
V: TRBV20-1
CDR3: CSASRGRARDNEQFF
DNA: TGCAGTGCTAGTCGCGGGAGGGCCAGGGACAATGAGCAGTTCTTC

D: -
J: TRBJ1-1
size: -
V: TRBV4-1
CDR3: CASSHLADGGAWGTEAFF
DNA: TGCGCCAGCAGCCACCTAGCTGACGGGGGCGCTTGGGGCACTGAAGCTTTCTTT

D: -
J: TRBJ2-2
size: many
V: TRBV29-1
CDR3: CSVAPIQGGGELFF
DNA: TGCAGCGTTGCTCCAATACAGGGAGGCGGGGAGCTGTTTTTT

D: -
J: TRBJ2-7
size: many
V: TRBV20-1
CDR3: CSARDEGQGRSYEQYF
DNA: TGCAGTGCTAGAGATGAAGGGCAGGGGAGGTCCTACGAGCAGTACTTC

D: TRBD2
J: TRBJ2-4
size: -
V: TRBV9
CDR3: CASSVEGPSGGPTNIQYF
DNA: TGTGCCAGCAGCGTAGAAGGGCCTAGCGGGGGCCCGACAAACATTCAGTACTTC

D: -
J: TRBJ2-2
size: many
V: TRBV6-6
CDR3: CASRRLTGELFF
DNA: TGTGCCAGCAGGCGGTTGACCGGGGAGCTGTTTTTT